The T cell receptor (beta chain) described here comes from a study of molecular identifiers for immune sequencing clone quantification. Points from the study as a whole: Sizes of highly expanded clones could be underestimated through identical TCRs sharing a barcode.

CD8+CD4-CCR7+CD45RA+ cells were sorted as naive CD8 T cells. As for this clonotype: Its antigen remains unidentified.

The CDR3 length is 15 residues. The germline CDR1 and CDR2 sequences are LNHDA and SQIVND (reference sequence). Trimming stripped 10 bases from V and 0 bases from J, with 13 bases between. MiXCR was run by TCRdb on the PCR reads, yielding one entry per CDR3 protein. The repertoire holds approximately 90,000 distinct CDR3 sequences, with 20% to 25% as singletons. The source of this sequence is a human donor in good health. Some libraries in this study had Jurkat cell RNA spiked in. The sample comprised naive CD8+ T cells from blood, with Jurkat cell RNA spiked in. Subset specified: FACS-sorted CD8+CD4-CCR7+CD45RA+ naive T cells. The chain combines TRBV19 with TRBJ1-6; the D gene is possibly TRBD1 (5 bases). CDR3 sequence reads: CANRGWNSYNSPLHF. For the CDR3, the DNA is TGTGCCAATAGGGGCTGGAACTCCTATAATTCACCCCTCCACTTT.